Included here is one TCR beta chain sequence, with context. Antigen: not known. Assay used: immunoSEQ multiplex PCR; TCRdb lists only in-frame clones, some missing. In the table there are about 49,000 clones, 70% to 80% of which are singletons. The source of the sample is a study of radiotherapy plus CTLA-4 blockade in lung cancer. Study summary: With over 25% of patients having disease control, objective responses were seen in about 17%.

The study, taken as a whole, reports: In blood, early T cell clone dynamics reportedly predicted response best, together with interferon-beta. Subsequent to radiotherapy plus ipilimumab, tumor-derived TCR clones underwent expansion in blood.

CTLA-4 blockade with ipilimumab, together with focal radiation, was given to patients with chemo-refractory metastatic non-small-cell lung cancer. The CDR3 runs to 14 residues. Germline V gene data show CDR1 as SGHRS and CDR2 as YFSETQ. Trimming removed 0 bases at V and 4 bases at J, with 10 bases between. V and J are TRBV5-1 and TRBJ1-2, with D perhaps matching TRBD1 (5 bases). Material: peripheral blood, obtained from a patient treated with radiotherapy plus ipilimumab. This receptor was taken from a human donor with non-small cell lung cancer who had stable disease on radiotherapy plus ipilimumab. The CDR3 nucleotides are TGCGCCAGCAGCTTGGAGACGGGACTCTATGGCTACACCTTC. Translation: CASSLETGLYGYTF.